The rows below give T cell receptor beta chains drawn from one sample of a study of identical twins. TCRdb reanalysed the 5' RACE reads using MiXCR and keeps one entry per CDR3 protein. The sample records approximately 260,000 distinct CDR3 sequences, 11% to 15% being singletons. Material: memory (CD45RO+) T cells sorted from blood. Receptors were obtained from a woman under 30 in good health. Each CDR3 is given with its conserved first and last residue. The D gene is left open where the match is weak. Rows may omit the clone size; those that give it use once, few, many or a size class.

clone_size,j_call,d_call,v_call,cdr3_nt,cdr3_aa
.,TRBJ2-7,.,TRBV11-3,TGTGCCAGCAGCATTTACACCCACTACAAGCAGTACTTC,CASSIYTHYKQYF
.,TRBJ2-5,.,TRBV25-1,TGTGCCAGCGGACTGGCCGGGGGCCACGAGACCCAGTACTTC,CASGLAGGHETQYF
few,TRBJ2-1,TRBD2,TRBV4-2,TGTGCCAGCAGCCGATTCGTCAGCGGGGGGGTCGTTAATGAGCAGTTCTTC,CASSRFVSGGVVNEQFF
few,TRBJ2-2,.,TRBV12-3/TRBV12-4,TGTGCCAGCAGTTTCAGGCAGAAAGACACCGGGGAGCTGTTTTTT,CASSFRQKDTGELFF
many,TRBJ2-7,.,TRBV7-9,TGTGCCAGCAGCTTTACCTACGAGCAGTACTTC,CASSFTYEQYF
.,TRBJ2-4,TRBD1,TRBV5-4,TGTGCCAGCAGCCGCCCCGACAGGGCTGGGAACATTCAGTACTTC,CASSRPDRAGNIQYF
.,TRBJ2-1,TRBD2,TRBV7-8,TGTGCCAGCAGCTCGGTCCTAGCGGGAGCGGGCAATGAGCAGTTCTTC,CASSSVLAGAGNEQFF
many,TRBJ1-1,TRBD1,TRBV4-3,TGCGCCAGCAGCCAAACTCTCGACAGGGGAGGAACTGAAGCTTTCTTT,CASSQTLDRGGTEAFF
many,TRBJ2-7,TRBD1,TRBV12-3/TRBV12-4,TGTGCCAGCAGTTCGGCTGGACAGGGTAGTAACGAGCAGTACTTC,CASSSAGQGSNEQYF
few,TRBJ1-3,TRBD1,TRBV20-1,TGCAGTGCTAGAAGGCAGGGGGCTGACACCATATATTTT,CSARRQGADTIYF
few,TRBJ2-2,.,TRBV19,TGTGCCAGTATTGGCTCAGCGGCTAACCTAGACACCGGGGAGCTGTTTTTT,CASIGSAANLDTGELFF
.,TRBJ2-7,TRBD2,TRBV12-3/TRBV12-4,TGTGCCAGCAGTTATAGCGGGAGCTACTACGAGCAGTACTTC,CASSYSGSYYEQYF
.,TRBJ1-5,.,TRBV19,TGTGCCAGTAAAGACGGGACGAGTAGCAATCAGCCCCAGCATTTT,CASKDGTSSNQPQHF
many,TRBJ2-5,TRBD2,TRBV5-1,TGCGCCAGCAGCTTGTCTGTAGGACTAGACGGAGAGACCCAGTACTTC,CASSLSVGLDGETQYF
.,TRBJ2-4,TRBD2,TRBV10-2,TGCGCCAGCAGTGGTAGGACTAGCCGAGCCAAAAACATTCAGTACTTC,CASSGRTSRAKNIQYF
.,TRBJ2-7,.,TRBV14,TGTGCCAGCAGCCAGGGGAACTCCTACGAGCAGTACTTC,CASSQGNSYEQYF